The 12 T cell receptor beta chains given below trace back to one sample, sequenced in a study of technical replicates of blood from several donors (TCRdb year 2017). Receptor libraries were prepared by the immunoSEQ multiplex PCR assay. The clones in this table, taken by TCRdb from immuneACCESS, are in-frame only. Not every clone is retained; where verified, under half of the shortfall comes from an unresolved V gene, and the cause of the rest is unknown. The sample table records approximately 70,000 clones; 95% to 98% of these occur just once. Of the sample, around 0.3% is held by the ten largest clones. The sequenced sample consisted of T cells isolated from PBMCs. The receptor set was obtained from a human donor in good health.

The chain carries TRBV5-1 and TRBJ1-2; D is unresolved. There are 11 residues in the CDR3. V was cut by 2 bases and J by 8 bases, with 7 bases left in between. The germline gives CDR1 SGHRS, CDR2 YFSETQ. CDR3 nucleotides: TGCGCCAGCAGCTTCGGGAGCGGCTACACCTTC. As protein: CASSFGSGYTF.

This chain links TRBV28 with TRBJ2-6; D might be TRBD1 (5 bases). Germline V gene sequence: CDR1 MDHEN, CDR2 SYDVKM. The CDR3 consists of 15 residues. V was clipped by 7 bases and J by 4 bases, with 14 bases between them. CDR3: CASKTEAPGANVLTF. In nucleotides, the CDR3 is TGTGCCAGCAAGACAGAAGCACCCGGGGCCAACGTCCTGACTTTC.

This chain connects TRBV7-9 to TRBJ1-1; D might be TRBD1 (6 bases). Per germline, CDR1 SEHNR and CDR2 FQNEAQ (reference sequence). This CDR3 region has 15 residues. Trimming removed 2 bases from V and 1 base from J, with 11 bases in between. CDR3 region: CASSLTGGPNTEAFF. As DNA, the CDR3 is TGTGCCAGCAGCTTAACCGGGGGGCCGAACACTGAAGCTTTCTTT.

The V call is TRBV7-3, the J call TRBJ2-7, with 9 positions matching TRBD2. CDR3 size: 16 residues. Per germline, CDR1 SGHTA and CDR2 FQGTGA. V was pared by 1 base and J by 7 bases, with 11 bases of the junction left unmatched. DNA of the CDR3: TGTGCCAGCAGCTTAATTAGAGCTAGCGGGATAGGGGAGCAGTACTTC. Encoded protein: CASSLIRASGIGEQYF. The entire variable domain, with the rest obtained from reference TRBV7-3 and TRBJ2-7, is as follows: GAGVSQTPSNKVTEKGKYVELRCDPISGHTALYWYRQSLGQGPEFLIYFQGTGAADDSGLPNDRFFAVRPEGSVSTLKIQRTERGDSAVYLCASSLIRASGIGEQYFGPGTRLTVT.

This chain links TRBV29-1 with TRBJ1-3, with 10 bases matching TRBD1. The CDR3 consists of 14 residues. With 6 bases clipped from V and 2 bases from J, the junction kept 4 bases outside the gene matches. Germline V gene sequence: CDR1 SQVTM, CDR2 ANQGSEA. The CDR3 protein is CSVAGTGAGNTIYF. The CDR3 DNA follows: TGCAGCGTGGCCGGGACAGGGGCTGGAAACACCATATATTTT. The full variable domain, in which reference TRBV29-1 and TRBJ1-3 provide the parts outside the CDR3, is SAVISQKPSRDICQRGTSLTIQCQVDSQVTMMFWYRQQPGQSLTLIATANQGSEATYESGFVIDKFPISRPNLTFSTLTVSNMSPEDSSIYLCSVAGTGAGNTIYFGEGSWLTVV.

This rearrangement joins TRBV27 to TRBJ1-1; the match to TRBD1 covers 8 bases. Germline V CDR1 and CDR2: MNHEY, SMNVEV (reference sequence). This CDR3 is 13 amino acids long. The trim removed 7 bases at V and 2 bases at J, leaving 3 bases unmatched. CDR3 DNA: TGTGCCAGCAAAGGACAGGGTAACACTGAAGCTTTCTTT. Translation gives CASKGQGNTEAFF.

Here the CDR3 DNA reads TGCGCCAGCAGCTTGGCAGGGATCTCTGGGGCCAACGTCCTGACTTTC. This codes for CASSLAGISGANVLTF. The rearrangement joins TRBV5-1 to TRBJ2-6, with D maybe TRBD1 (5 bases). Germline V gives CDR1 SGHRS, CDR2 YFSETQ. Trimming cost V 0 bases and J 0 bases, with 7 bases left between them. The CDR3 totals 16 residues. Using reference TRBV5-1 and TRBJ2-6 for the parts outside the CDR3, the full variable domain is KAGVTQTPRYLIKTRGQQVTLSCSPISGHRSVSWYQQTPGQGLQFLFEYFSETQRNKGNFPGRFSGRQFSNSRSEMNVSTLELGDSALYLCASSLAGISGANVLTFGAGSRLTVL.

The V and J genes are TRBV7-3 and TRBJ2-7; TRBD2 agrees at 9 bases. J lost 7 bases, V lost 2 bases, and 9 bases had no gene match. CDR1 and CDR2 from the germline V gene are SGHTA and FQGTGA. The CDR3 sequence is 15 residues long. The CDR3 DNA sequence: TGTGCCAGCAGCTTAGAGACCCTCACTAGCGGGGAGCAGTACTTC. It is translated as CASSLETLTSGEQYF. Supplemented by reference TRBV7-3 and TRBJ2-7, the full variable domain reads GAGVSQTPSNKVTEKGKYVELRCDPISGHTALYWYRQSLGQGPEFLIYFQGTGAADDSGLPNDRFFAVRPEGSVSTLKIQRTERGDSAVYLCASSLETLTSGEQYFGPGTRLTVT.

The chain combines TRBV11-2 with TRBJ2-7, with 7 nucleotides matching TRBD2. The CDR3 is 13 residues long. Germline CDR1 SGHAT, CDR2 FQNNGV. Trimming took 5 bases from V and 2 from J; bases not matched to a gene: 3. The CDR3 loop reads CASSMGLPYEQYF. DNA of the CDR3: TGTGCCAGCAGCATGGGACTACCCTACGAGCAGTACTTC.

This clone was detected only a few times. For the CDR3, the DNA is TGTGCCAGTAGTCCCAGGACTCTTAACAATGAGCAGTTCTTC. It is translated as CASSPRTLNNEQFF. The chain links TRBV19 to TRBJ2-1; tentative D call: TRBD2 (5 bases). Germline V CDR1 and CDR2: LNHDA, SQIVND (reference sequence). V lost 5 bases to trimming and J lost 5 bases, with 13 bases between them. This CDR3 has 14 amino acids.

The V call is TRBV10-3, the J call TRBJ1-2; the match to TRBD1 covers 7 bases. The CDR3 runs to 12 residues. V shed 8 bases, J shed 3 bases, and the junction held 3 bases outside the gene matches. Per the germline V gene, CDR1 is ENHRY and CDR2 is SYGVKD. In nucleotides, the CDR3 is TGTGCCATCTACAGGGGCGACTATGGCTACACCTTC. Encoded protein: CAIYRGDYGYTF.

The chain employs TRBV13 and TRBJ2-7, with 14 bases matching TRBD2. The ends lost 1 base at V and 7 bases at J; junction bases unmatched: 6. The CDR3 has 16 amino acids. CDR1 PRHDT and CDR2 FYEKMQ come from the germline V gene (reference sequence). The CDR3: CASSLARLAGGLEQYF. For the CDR3, the DNA is TGTGCCAGCAGCTTAGCCAGACTAGCGGGAGGGCTGGAGCAGTACTTC.